The 10 T cell receptor beta chains presented below share a single source sample, sequenced in a study of OX40 agonist ivuxolimab in advanced cancers. Generated by immunoSEQ multiplex PCR, the TCRdb table keeps only in-frame clones and is missing some. Of about 73,000 clones listed, more than 75% are singletons. Sequences were derived from CD4+ or CD8+ T cells sorted from blood, sampled in a trial of the OX40 agonist ivuxolimab. These receptors all come from an adult with an advanced solid tumor such as melanoma, head and neck, liver or kidney cancer.

The genes are TRBV2 and TRBJ1-6, with a tentative D call TRBD1 (6 bases). The CDR3 spans 13 residues. Trimming left V 11 bases short and J 9 bases short, with 17 bases between. CDR1 and CDR2 (germline): SNHLY, FYNNEI. The CDR3 region is CAGRTEQGSPLHF. The CDR3 DNA sequence: TGTGCCGGACGGACAGAGCAGGGTTCACCCCTCCACTTT.

The rearrangement joins TRBV9 to TRBJ2-3; 9 bases are a match to TRBD1. This CDR3 is 16 amino acids long. Germline assignment: CDR1 SGDLS and CDR2 YYNGEE. V lost 3 bases and J lost 5; bases outside the gene matches: 10. CDR3 sequence: CASSDHGTGHEDTQYF. The CDR3 DNA reads as TGTGCCAGCAGCGACCACGGGACAGGGCACGAAGATACGCAGTATTTT. The full variable domain, completed using reference TRBV9 and TRBJ2-3, is DSGVTQTPKHLITATGQRVTLRCSPRSGDLSVYWYQQSLDQGLQFLIQYYNGEERAKGNILERFSAQQFPDLHSELNLSSLELGDSALYFCASSDHGTGHEDTQYFGPGTRLTVL.

This chain connects TRBV9 to TRBJ2-7, with 8 positions matching TRBD2. The CDR3 has 15 amino acids. CDR1 and CDR2 from the germline V gene are SGDLS and YYNGEE. V trimming: 0 bases; J trimming: 5 bases; junction bases outside the gene matches: 7. CDR3 coding DNA: TGTGCCAGCAGCGTAGTCGGGCGGGGGGCCGACGAGCAGTACTTC. This sequence encodes CASSVVGRGADEQYF.

The rearrangement joins TRBV5-4 to TRBJ2-1, with 14 bases fitting TRBD2. The CDR3 extends over 16 amino acids. V dropped 4 bases and J dropped 5; count of bases not matched to a gene: 5. Germline V gene lookup returns CDR1 SGHNT and CDR2 YYREEE (reference sequence). CDR3: CASSGGLAGGNNEQFF. The CDR3 DNA reads TGTGCCAGCAGCGGAGGACTAGCGGGGGGAAACAATGAGCAGTTCTTC.

This clone was counted a single time. The chain combines TRBV4-3 with TRBJ2-1, with D perhaps TRBD1 (6 bases). The germline V gene encodes CDR1 LGHNA and CDR2 YSLEER. CDR3 length: 13 amino acids. The V end lost 0 bases, the J end lost 10 bases, and 10 bases lay between the germline ends. In nucleotides, the CDR3 is TGCGCCAGCAGCCAAGAGGGTGGGGGCGAGCAGTTCTTC. Protein product: CASSQEGGGEQFF.

The chain carries TRBV6-5 and TRBJ1-5; D remains unclear. The CDR3 contains 14 residues. CDR1 and CDR2 from the germline V gene are MNHEY and SVGAGI. Trimming took off 6 bases at V and 5 bases at J, with 14 bases between the two ends. The CDR3 DNA follows: TGTGCCAGCAGGGGGAGCTTCAGCGATCAGCCCCAGCATTTT. This codes for CASRGSFSDQPQHF.

This chain's CDR3 is CASSSQGAIEKLFF. CDR3 coding DNA: TGTGCCAGCAGCTCACAGGGGGCGATTGAAAAACTGTTTTTT. The J gene is TRBJ1-4, the V gene TRBV7-6, with TRBD1 matching 9 bases. Trimming took 4 bases from V and 7 from J; bases not matched to a gene: 4. Germline assignment: CDR1 SGHVS and CDR2 FNYEAQ. There are 14 residues in the CDR3.

The chain uses TRBV5-1 and TRBJ2-3; D unresolved. The CDR3 has 14 residues. The V gene lost 0 bases and the J gene lost 6 bases, with 11 bases spanning the gap. Germline V gene data show CDR1 as SGHRS and CDR2 as YFSETQ. CDR3 loop: CASSLGERSDTQYF. DNA for the CDR3: TGCGCCAGCAGCTTGGGGGAAAGATCTGATACGCAGTATTTT. The full variable domain, its missing parts supplied by reference TRBV5-1 and TRBJ2-3, is KAGVTQTPRYLIKTRGQQVTLSCSPISGHRSVSWYQQTPGQGLQFLFEYFSETQRNKGNFPGRFSGRQFSNSRSEMNVSTLELGDSALYLCASSLGERSDTQYFGPGTRLTVL.

The chain joins TRBV7-9 to TRBJ2-2; 7 bases line up with TRBD2. The V segment lost 5 bases and the J segment 5 bases; nucleotides outside the gene matches: 2. The CDR3 has 13 amino acids. CDR1 and CDR2 (germline): SEHNR, FQNEAQ (reference sequence). In DNA form, the CDR3 reads TGTGCCAGCAGCCGGGGGGTGACCGGGGAGCTGTTTTTT. Translation: CASSRGVTGELFF.

V is TRBV12-2 and J is TRBJ2-3; the table's D call of TRBD1 was not tested on the DNA. TRBV12-2 is reported as a pseudogene. The length of the CDR3 is 14 residues. The CDR3 protein is CASRLSLKGDTQYF. As DNA, the CDR3 is TGTGCAAGTCGCTTATCCCTTAAGGGGGATACGCAGTATTTT.